One and the same sample provided the 14 T cell receptor beta chains below, sequenced in a study of cytomegalovirus exposure and HLA in healthy donors. Profiling relied on immunoSEQ multiplex PCR, and the TCRdb table lists in-frame clones only, not all of them. The sample has fewer than 150,000 clones, around 85% seen once. Sequenced: PBMCs. These receptors all come from a man between 18 and 29 years old in good health and CMV-seropositive.

The rearrangement links TRBV5-1 to TRBJ1-1; the D gene is possibly TRBD1 (5 bases). The CDR3 is 14 amino acids. The germline V gene encodes CDR1 SGHRS and CDR2 YFSETQ. V dropped 7 bases and J dropped 0 bases, with 13 bases sitting between them. The CDR3 DNA sequence: TGCGCCAGCCCCAGGGAACAGTTGAACACTGAAGCTTTCTTT. This encodes CASPREQLNTEAFF.

This chain links TRBV6-1 with TRBJ2-2; TRBD2 agrees at 8 bases. The germline gives CDR1 MNHNS, CDR2 SASEGT. The CDR3 has 15 amino acids. Losses at the gene ends were 6 bases for V and 3 bases for J; bases not matched to a gene: 6. CDR3 in amino acids: CASSPGLVDTGELFF. The DNA for the CDR3 is TGTGCCAGCAGCCCGGGACTAGTGGACACCGGGGAGCTGTTTTTT.

The V gene is TRBV4-2, the J gene TRBJ2-7; weak D call: TRBD1 (6 bases). CDR1 LGHNA and CDR2 YNFKEQ come from the germline V gene. The CDR3 loop spans 14 amino acids. Between the trimmed V and J ends, which lost 5 bases and 1 base, there was a span of 12 bases. DNA for the CDR3: TGTGCCAGCAGCTCGACGGGACATTCCTACGAGCAGTACTTC. Residues: CASSSTGHSYEQYF.

This clone was seen a handful of times. V gene TRBV4-2 combines with J gene TRBJ1-6, with a tentative D call TRBD1 (6 bases). The V end lost 4 bases, the J end lost 0 bases, and 13 bases lay between the germline ends. In germline, CDR1 is LGHNA, CDR2 YNFKEQ. The length of the CDR3 is 17 residues. CDR3 nucleotides: TGTGCCAGCAGCCCCGAGGGGGGGAGCTCCTATAATTCACCCCTCCACTTT. Residues: CASSPEGGSSYNSPLHF.

The V gene is TRBV29-1, the J gene TRBJ2-1; D remains ambiguous. The germline V gene encodes CDR1 SQVTM and CDR2 ANQGSEA. V gave up 7 bases and J gave up 9 bases, with 13 bases separating them. The CDR3 length is 11 residues. The CDR3 coding sequence is TGCAGCGGGAAGAATCGAGGTGAGCAGTTCTTC. It translates to CSGKNRGEQFF.

V and J are TRBV6-1 and TRBJ1-4; D is ambiguous. Germline values: CDR1 MNHNS, CDR2 SASEGT. The V and J ends lost 2 bases and 4 bases respectively, with 11 bases between them. The CDR3 extends over 15 amino acids. In nucleotides, the CDR3 is TGTGCCAGCAGTGAACGGTCAGGCCGTAATGAAAAACTGTTTTTT. It is translated as CASSERSGRNEKLFF.

This clone was seen just once. This chain uses TRBV4-1 with TRBJ2-1; TRBD2 might be the D (5 bases). The CDR3 extends over 18 amino acids. Germline V CDR1 and CDR2: MGHRA, YSYEKL. V shed 0 bases and J shed 1 base, with 16 bases lying between them. DNA of the CDR3: TGCGCCAGCAGCCAAGAAACGGGCGGGCTATTATCCTACAATGAGCAGTTCTTC. Amino acids: CASSQETGGLLSYNEQFF.

This chain joins TRBV11-2 and TRBJ2-3; 9 bases match TRBD1. The trim removed 1 base at V and 8 bases at J, leaving 4 bases unmatched. CDR3 length: 14 residues. CDR1 and CDR2 from the germline V gene are SGHAT and FQNNGV. For the CDR3, the DNA is TGTGCCAGCAGCTTAGGGACAGGGGCAGGTACGCAGTATTTT. This sequence encodes CASSLGTGAGTQYF.

V and J are TRBV5-4 and TRBJ1-1, with D perhaps matching TRBD1 (5 bases). This CDR3 spans 17 amino acids. CDR1 SGHNT and CDR2 YYREEE come from the germline V gene (reference sequence). The V gene lost 4 bases and the J gene lost 1 base, with 20 bases spanning the gap. In DNA form, the CDR3 reads TGTGCCAGCAGCCTGGAAGGCGGGGCAGGGCCGAACACTGAAGCTTTCTTT. Translation: CASSLEGGAGPNTEAFF.

The chain links TRBV5-6 to TRBJ2-2; D unresolved. V lost 4 bases and J lost 6, with 10 bases in between. This CDR3 spans 13 amino acids. Germline lookup yields CDR1 SGHDT and CDR2 YYEEEE. The DNA of the CDR3 is TGTGCCAGCAGCGTAGGAAGCGCCGGGGAGCTGTTTTTT. Its translation is CASSVGSAGELFF.

The chain recombines TRBV7-2 with TRBJ1-2; D possibly corresponds to TRBD1 (6 bases). CDR1 is SGHTA and CDR2 is FQGNSA in the germline V gene. Trimming pared 4 bases from V and 7 bases from J, leaving 16 bases between. The CDR3 is 14 amino acids. Here the CDR3 DNA reads TGTGCCAGCAGCTCGCCTGACAGGACGAGTGGCTACACCTTC. The encoded protein is CASSSPDRTSGYTF.

The chain carries TRBV2 and TRBJ2-3; a weak D match, TRBD2 (6 bases). Trimming removed 3 bases at V and 1 base at J, with 11 bases between. CDR3 length equals 15 residues. The germline gives CDR1 SNHLY, CDR2 FYNNEI. CDR3 protein: CASSEGGIGTDTQYF. In nucleotides, the CDR3 is TGTGCCAGCAGTGAGGGGGGTATCGGCACAGATACGCAGTATTTT.

This clone was seen more than once but under ten times. The chain has TRBV11-2 and TRBJ2-3; possible D gene TRBD2, 7 bases. Between the trimmed V and J ends, which lost 2 bases and 3 bases, there was a span of 12 bases. Germline CDR1 is SGHAT and CDR2 is FQNNGV. CDR3 length: 15 residues. The DNA of the CDR3 is TGTGCCAGCAGCTTATTGGGGGGGGCAACAGATACGCAGTATTTT. It is translated as CASSLLGGATDTQYF. Using reference TRBV11-2 and TRBJ2-3 for the parts outside the CDR3, the full variable domain is EAGVAQSPRYKIIEKRQSVAFWCNPISGHATLYWYQQILGQGPKLLIQFQNNGVVDDSQLPKDRFSAERLKGVDSTLKIQPAKLEDSAVYLCASSLLGGATDTQYFGPGTRLTVL.

V is TRBV19 and J is TRBJ2-6, with 10 bases that match TRBD1. V dropped 10 bases and J dropped 0; count of bases not matched to a gene: 12. The CDR3 contains 18 residues. CDR1 is LNHDA and CDR2 is SQIVND in the germline V gene (reference sequence). The CDR3 region is CATDTGTGDLSGANVLTF. The CDR3, as DNA: TGTGCCACCGATACCGGGACAGGGGACCTCTCTGGGGCCAACGTCCTGACTTTC.